This T cell receptor (beta chain) was documented in a study of Ad26.COV2.S vaccination and SARS-CoV-2 variants. Findings and limits, study-wide: Greater spike-specific TCR breadth was seen in vaccine recipients than in placebo recipients.

Indicated treatment: over 15 received Ad26.COV2.S at low or high dose, single or two shots; 5 received placebo; per-sample allocation not given. On day 63 after the first injection, vaccine and placebo recipients gave samples. This Boston cohort included adults aged 18-55 years. The table came from immunoSEQ multiplex PCR; TCRdb's copy has only in-frame clones and leaves some out. This sample has under 300,000 clones, with around 85% found just once. The CDR3 spans 15 residues. The ends lost 2 bases at V and 2 bases at J; junction bases unmatched: 2. Germline V gene lookup returns CDR1 SEHNR and CDR2 FQNEAQ (reference sequence). With respect to this clone: The antigen remains undetermined.

This chain uses TRBV7-9 with TRBJ1-5; the match to TRBD1 covers 8 bases. Source: peripheral blood, taken in a trial of Ad26.COV2.S vaccine versus placebo. The receptor's source is a person between 18 and 65 years old who received the Ad26.COV2.S COVID-19 vaccine or a placebo. The CDR3 sequence: CASSLTDRGNQPQHF. The CDR3, as DNA: TGTGCCAGCAGCTTAACGGACAGGGGCAATCAGCCCCAGCATTTT.